Below are 13 T cell receptor beta chains sequenced from a single sample in a study of control samples from healthy donors and cancer patients. The assay was immunoSEQ multiplex PCR, and TCRdb's table has in-frame clones only and misses some. The repertoire holds 100,000 to 150,000 clones, with more than 90% as singletons. The sequenced sample was blood. The receptor source for this set is a man younger than 35 in good health.

This clone was seen a single time. The rearrangement links TRBV2 to TRBJ1-2; tentative D call: TRBD1 (6 bases). Looked up from germline, CDR1 is SNHLY and CDR2 is FYNNEI. The germline V and J ends were trimmed by 7 bases and 7 bases, with 13 bases remaining between them. There are 12 residues in the CDR3. The CDR3 coding sequence is TGTGCCAGCACTGGGGACACGTTTGGCTACACCTTC. Amino acid sequence: CASTGDTFGYTF.

This clone was seen a handful of times. V and J are TRBV6-4 and TRBJ2-3, with TRBD1 identical over 11 bases. This CDR3 region has 14 residues. Trimming at V came to 4 bases and at J to 4 bases, leaving 1 base not matched to a gene. Germline loops: CDR1 MRHNA, CDR2 SNTAGT. The CDR3 nucleotides read TGTGCCAGCAGTGGGACAGGGGGCGCAGATACGCAGTATTTT. Its protein is CASSGTGGADTQYF.

The chain recombines TRBV29-1 with TRBJ2-3; 10 bases map to TRBD2. CDR3 length: 14 amino acids. V lost 7 bases to trimming and J lost 1 base; unmatched junction nucleotides: 5. Germline values: CDR1 SQVTM, CDR2 ANQGSEA. In DNA, the CDR3 is TGCAGCGCCCGGACTAGCGGAGGCACAGATACGCAGTATTTT. This gives the protein CSARTSGGTDTQYF.

The table lists this clone with a count of one. V usage is TRBV9 and J usage is TRBJ1-5; 7 nucleotides agree with TRBD1. This CDR3 is 14 amino acids long. Per the germline V gene, CDR1 is SGDLS and CDR2 is YYNGEE. V was clipped by 3 bases and J by 3 bases; unmatched bases: 3. The CDR3 DNA sequence: TGTGCCAGCAGCGCAGGGACAGTCAATCAGCCCCAGCATTTT. It translates to CASSAGTVNQPQHF.

The chain employs TRBV19 and TRBJ1-2, with D maybe TRBD1 (6 bases). From germline, CDR1 is LNHDA and CDR2 SQIVND (reference sequence). The V end was cut by 6 bases, the J end by 4 bases, with 18 bases between. The CDR3 totals 15 residues. The CDR3 reads CASRRSGAGSYGYTF. For the CDR3, the DNA is TGTGCCAGTAGGAGATCAGGGGCAGGGAGCTATGGCTACACCTTC.

This chain links TRBV5-1 with TRBJ2-7; 8 nucleotides align to TRBD2. The germline V gene encodes CDR1 SGHRS and CDR2 YFSETQ. The V gene end was trimmed by 4 bases and the J gene end by 5 bases; junction bases not matched to a gene: 8. This CDR3 is 14 amino acids long. This CDR3 reads CASSPRGVVDEQYF. CDR3 nucleotide sequence: TGCGCCAGCAGCCCGCGGGGGGTGGTGGACGAGCAGTACTTC.

The chain joins TRBV9 to TRBJ2-7; TRBD2 agrees at 10 bases. The V gene's germline CDR1 is SGDLS and CDR2 YYNGEE. After removal of 4 bases from V and 2 bases from J, the junction contained 3 bases not matched to a gene. CDR3 length equals 14 residues. In DNA form, the CDR3 reads TGTGCCAGCAGCATAGCGGGGGGAACCTACGAGCAGTACTTC. Its protein is CASSIAGGTYEQYF.

This chain links TRBV7-3 with TRBJ1-6; possible D gene TRBD1, 5 bases. This CDR3 comprises 13 residues. CDR1 SGHTA and CDR2 FQGTGA come from the germline V gene. The germline V and J ends were trimmed by 5 bases and 8 bases, with 10 bases remaining between them. The CDR3 coding sequence is TGTGCCAGCAGCACCCAGGGCGATTCACCCCTCCACTTT. Protein: CASSTQGDSPLHF. Supplemented by reference TRBV7-3 and TRBJ1-6, the full variable domain reads GAGVSQTPSNKVTEKGKYVELRCDPISGHTALYWYRQSLGQGPEFLIYFQGTGAADDSGLPNDRFFAVRPEGSVSTLKIQRTERGDSAVYLCASSTQGDSPLHFGNGTRLTVT.

This chain connects TRBV5-6 to TRBJ1-1; the D gene is possibly TRBD1 (6 bases). This CDR3 comprises 19 residues. V shed 1 base and J shed 0 bases, with 22 bases lying between them. Germline loops: CDR1 SGHDT, CDR2 YYEEEE. The CDR3 region has the DNA TGTGCCAGCAGCTTGCATTTCTCCAGGGGTGGGCGCATGAACACTGAAGCTTTCTTT. It translates to CASSLHFSRGGRMNTEAFF.

Concerning this clone itself: The junction and the germline gene differ at one end; a read error may be behind it. This sample includes further DNA sequences coding for the same CDR3. CDR3 sequence reads: CASSLDRAGYTF. The CDR3, as DNA: TGCGCCAGCAGTTTGGACAGGGCGGGCTACACCTTC. The chain joins TRBV5-1 to TRBJ1-2, with 8 bases identical to TRBD1. The CDR3 sequence is 12 residues long. Germline V lookup: CDR1 SGHRS, CDR2 YFSETQ.

This chain links TRBV18 with TRBJ1-2; 7 nucleotides agree with TRBD1. The CDR3 is made up of 14 amino acids. V lost 2 bases, J lost 8 bases, and 8 bases stayed unmatched. Germline-derived CDR1 and CDR2 are KGHSH and LQKENI. The CDR3, as DNA: TGTGCCAGCTCACCAACAACAGGGGCGGAAGGCTACACCTTC. It yields the protein CASSPTTGAEGYTF.

The V and J genes are TRBV9 and TRBJ2-5; 11 bases are a match to TRBD2. This CDR3 region has 16 residues. Germline CDR1 and CDR2: SGDLS and YYNGEE. Unmatched junction bases numbered 6, after V lost 4 bases and J lost 1 base. CDR3 protein: CASSRPSGGPQETQYF. The CDR3 DNA follows: TGTGCCAGCAGCCGACCTAGCGGGGGGCCCCAAGAGACCCAGTACTTC.

The chain carries TRBV5-4 and TRBJ2-5; D call uncertain. Germline lookup yields CDR1 SGHNT and CDR2 YYREEE (reference sequence). V was shortened by 0 bases and J by 2 bases, with 8 bases between the two germline ends. The CDR3 spans 14 residues. CDR3 DNA sequence: TGTGCCAGCAGCTTGGCACGATCGCAAGAGACCCAGTACTTC. Protein: CASSLARSQETQYF.